The next 24 T cell receptor beta chains were all read from a single sample in a study of OX40 agonist ivuxolimab in advanced cancers. Clones were read by immunoSEQ multiplex PCR, and TCRdb kept only the in-frame ones, dropping some. The sample contains about 80,000 clones, over 85% of which appear only once. The material was CD4+ or CD8+ T cells sorted from blood, obtained in a trial of the OX40 agonist ivuxolimab. All receptors come from an adult with an advanced solid tumor such as melanoma, head and neck, liver or kidney cancer.

V is TRBV19 and J is TRBJ2-2; possibly TRBD1 or TRBD2 for D (5 bases each). This CDR3 is built from 15 residues. V gave up 6 bases and J gave up 6 bases, with 17 bases separating them. Germline values: CDR1 LNHDA, CDR2 SQIVND (reference sequence). CDR3 in amino acids: CASRVGVGFAGELFF. CDR3 coding DNA: TGTGCCAGTAGAGTGGGGGTCGGATTTGCCGGGGAGCTGTTTTTT.

The chain uses TRBV18 and TRBJ2-2; D tentatively fits TRBD1 or TRBD2 (5 bases each). Germline V gene data show CDR1 as KGHSH and CDR2 as LQKENI. The CDR3 is 15 residues long. Trimming pared 2 bases from V and 3 bases from J, leaving 10 bases between. CDR3 loop: CASSPSGAYTGELFF. The CDR3 DNA sequence: TGTGCCAGCTCACCATCCGGGGCTTACACCGGGGAGCTGTTTTTT.

The V call is TRBV6-1, the J call TRBJ2-7, with D tentatively TRBD1 (6 bases). Trimming left V 4 bases short and J 1 base short, with 20 bases between. Per the germline V gene, CDR1 is MNHNS and CDR2 is SASEGT. The CDR3 is made up of 17 amino acids. The CDR3, as DNA: TGTGCCAGCAGTGCTAAAATACAGGGATCTTCTTCCTACGAGCAGTACTTC. Its translation: CASSAKIQGSSSYEQYF.

In DNA, the CDR3 is TGTGCCAGCAGTGAGTTCTGGGGTTCTACCGGGGAGCTGTTTTTT. This sequence encodes CASSEFWGSTGELFF. This rearrangement joins TRBV6-1 to TRBJ2-2, with D uncertain. Germline V CDR1 and CDR2: MNHNS, SASEGT. V lost 3 bases and J lost 5, with 13 bases in between. The CDR3 loop spans 15 amino acids.

The CDR3 here is CASSSRTGSYNSPLHF. The DNA for the CDR3 is TGTGCCAGCAGCTCTCGGACTGGATCCTATAATTCACCCCTCCACTTT. This chain uses TRBV7-8 with TRBJ1-6; D not certain. Germline loops: CDR1 SGHVS, CDR2 FQNEAQ. With 4 bases removed from V and 1 base from J, the gap between germline ends came to 11 bases. CDR3 length equals 16 residues.

The chain links TRBV5-1 to TRBJ2-7; D is undetermined. This CDR3 is built from 13 residues. Trimming took 5 bases from V and 2 from J, leaving 11 bases between them. CDR1 is SGHRS and CDR2 is YFSETQ in the germline V gene. In DNA form, the CDR3 reads TGCGCCAGCAGGCCCGGCACTACCTACGAGCAGTACTTC. Protein product: CASRPGTTYEQYF.

This clone appeared once. The chain employs TRBV5-6 and TRBJ2-2, with 7 bases aligning to TRBD2. The trim removed 3 bases at V and 1 base at J, leaving 3 bases unmatched. Per germline, CDR1 SGHDT and CDR2 YYEEEE. The CDR3 has 15 amino acids. As DNA, the CDR3 is TGTGCCAGCAGCTGGACGGGGGGGAACACCGGGGAGCTGTTTTTT. Its translation is CASSWTGGNTGELFF. The full variable domain, its missing parts supplied by reference TRBV5-6 and TRBJ2-2, is DAGVTQSPTHLIKTRGQQVTLRCSPKSGHDTVSWYQQALGQGPQFIFQYYEEEERQRGNFPDRFSGHQFPNYSSELNVNALLLGDSALYLCASSWTGGNTGELFFGEGSRLTVL.

The chain is built from TRBV5-8 and TRBJ2-1; 9 nucleotides agree with TRBD2. V lost 2 bases and J lost 7; bases outside the gene matches: 7. Germline-derived CDR1 and CDR2 are SGHTS and YDEGEE. The CDR3 consists of 15 residues. Here the CDR3 reads CASSLYQAGGNEQFF. CDR3 bases: TGTGCCAGCAGCTTATATCAAGCGGGAGGTAATGAGCAGTTCTTC. The entire variable domain, with the rest obtained from reference TRBV5-8 and TRBJ2-1, is as follows: EAGVTQSPTHLIKTRGQQATLRCSPISGHTSVYWYQQALGLGLQFLLWYDEGEERNRGNFPPRFSGRQFPNYSSELNVNALELEDSALYLCASSLYQAGGNEQFFGPGTRLTVL.

The chain links TRBV27 to TRBJ2-5, with D unresolved. CDR1 and CDR2 from the germline V gene are MNHEY and SMNVEV (reference sequence). The CDR3 totals 12 residues. Between the trimmed V and J ends, which lost 4 bases and 5 bases, there was a span of 8 bases. This CDR3 is CASSSNWETQYF. In nucleotides, the CDR3 is TGTGCCAGCAGTTCCAATTGGGAGACCCAGTACTTC.

The chain employs TRBV5-1 and TRBJ2-2; 11 bases are a match to TRBD1. V lost 3 bases, J lost 7 bases, and 5 bases stayed unmatched. The CDR3 length is 15 residues. Germline assignment: CDR1 SGHRS and CDR2 YFSETQ. The DNA for the CDR3 is TGCGCCAGCAGCTCGGGACAGGGGGTAGTCGGGGAGCTGTTTTTT. Amino acids: CASSSGQGVVGELFF. The entire variable domain, with the rest obtained from reference TRBV5-1 and TRBJ2-2, is as follows: KAGVTQTPRYLIKTRGQQVTLSCSPISGHRSVSWYQQTPGQGLQFLFEYFSETQRNKGNFPGRFSGRQFSNSRSEMNVSTLELGDSALYLCASSSGQGVVGELFFGEGSRLTVL.

This rearrangement joins TRBV29-1 to TRBJ2-7; TRBD2 agrees at 9 bases. Trimming cost V 4 bases and J 2 bases; bases outside gene matches: 3. This CDR3 is 13 amino acids long. Germline V CDR1 and CDR2: SQVTM, ANQGSEA. The CDR3 loop is CSVASGGPYEQYF. The CDR3 DNA follows: TGCAGCGTTGCCAGCGGGGGGCCCTACGAGCAGTACTTC.

The chain employs TRBV2 and TRBJ1-1; D not resolved. Germline CDR1 and CDR2: SNHLY and FYNNEI. The CDR3 loop spans 12 amino acids. V lost 6 bases and J lost 0, with 5 bases in between. The CDR3 is CASSYVNTEAFF. CDR3 nucleotides: TGTGCCAGCAGCTACGTGAACACTGAAGCTTTCTTT. The complete variable domain, with remaining parts taken from reference TRBV2 and TRBJ1-1, reads EPEVTQTPSHQVTQMGQEVILRCVPISNHLYFYWYRQILGQKVEFLVSFYNNEISEKSEIFDDQFSVERPDGSNFTLKIRSTKLEDSAMYFCASSYVNTEAFFGQGTRLTVV.

The chain recombines TRBV7-9 with TRBJ2-5; TRBD2 aligns across 7 bases. V lost 4 bases and J lost 2; bases outside the gene matches: 7. This CDR3 region has 15 residues. Germline-derived CDR1 and CDR2 are SEHNR and FQNEAQ (reference sequence). This CDR3 is CASSSRGGGQETQYF. CDR3 coding DNA: TGTGCCAGCAGCTCCCGGGGCGGGGGTCAAGAGACCCAGTACTTC.

V gene TRBV5-1 combines with J gene TRBJ2-3; the D is unclear. Germline-derived CDR1 and CDR2 are SGHRS and YFSETQ. V lost 0 bases and J lost 2, with 7 bases in between. This CDR3 contains 14 residues. The DNA for the CDR3 is TGCGCCAGCAGCTTGGACTCTGACACAGATACGCAGTATTTT. This gives the protein CASSLDSDTDTQYF.

The gene calls are TRBV7-6 and TRBJ1-5; maybe TRBD1 (5 bases). V was pared by 1 base and J by 1 base, with 11 bases between. Per the germline V gene, CDR1 is SGHVS and CDR2 is FNYEAQ. This CDR3 comprises 16 residues. CDR3 sequence: CASSLGPRESNQPQHF. CDR3 coding DNA: TGTGCCAGCAGCTTAGGCCCCAGGGAGAGCAATCAGCCCCAGCATTTT.

The chain couples TRBV28 to TRBJ2-2, with unresolved D. Germline CDR1 MDHEN, CDR2 SYDVKM. The germline V and J ends were trimmed by 0 bases and 5 bases, with 4 bases remaining between them. The CDR3 spans 13 residues. The CDR3 DNA reads TGTGCCAGCAGTTTATGGGGGACCGGGGAGCTGTTTTTT. Translation: CASSLWGTGELFF.

This chain links TRBV30 with TRBJ2-2; no clear D. The V gene's germline CDR1 is GTSNPN and CDR2 SVGIG (reference sequence). V shed 0 bases and J shed 7 bases, with 9 bases lying between them. This CDR3 has 13 amino acids. CDR3 residues: CAWSVSSGGELFF. The CDR3 nucleotides read TGTGCCTGGAGTGTTTCCTCGGGCGGGGAGCTGTTTTTT.

V and J are TRBV7-2 and TRBJ2-3, with D possibly TRBD1 on 5 matching bases. The CDR3 has 15 amino acids. The germline V and J ends were trimmed by 5 bases and 2 bases, with 14 bases remaining between them. CDR1 is SGHTA and CDR2 is FQGNSA in the germline V gene. CDR3 nucleotide sequence: TGTGCCAGCAGCGTGGGTGGACACAACACAGATACGCAGTATTTT. The encoded protein is CASSVGGHNTDTQYF.

The chain couples TRBV7-9 to TRBJ1-4; 12 nucleotides line up with TRBD1. From germline, CDR1 is SEHNR and CDR2 FQNEAQ (reference sequence). CDR3 length: 17 amino acids. With 1 base clipped from V and 7 bases from J, the junction kept 7 bases outside the gene matches. CDR3 nucleotides: TGTGCCAGCAGCTTAGGGGACAGGGGGCGATCGATTGAAAAACTGTTTTTT. This sequence encodes CASSLGDRGRSIEKLFF. Supplemented by reference TRBV7-9 and TRBJ1-4, the full variable domain reads DTGVSQNPRHKITKRGQNVTFRCDPISEHNRLYWYRQTLGQGPEFLTYFQNEAQLEKSRLLSDRFSAERPKGSFSTLEIQRTEQGDSAMYLCASSLGDRGRSIEKLFFGSGTQLSVL.

The gene calls are TRBV5-1 and TRBJ1-4; tentative D call: TRBD1 (5 bases). The CDR3 loop spans 20 amino acids. The V gene's germline CDR1 is SGHRS and CDR2 YFSETQ. Trimming took off 4 bases at V and 1 base at J, with 26 bases between the two ends. This CDR3 reads CASSKTSGTGLFLTNEKLFF. The CDR3 DNA sequence: TGCGCCAGCAGCAAAACTTCCGGGACGGGGTTGTTTTTAACTAATGAAAAACTGTTTTTT.

This rearrangement joins TRBV7-8 to TRBJ1-5, with TRBD1 matching 8 bases. The length of the CDR3 is 13 residues. With V trimmed by 11 bases and J by 4 bases, 7 bases remained unmatched. Germline V gene lookup returns CDR1 SGHVS and CDR2 FQNEAQ. The CDR3 protein is CAAGTGYNQPQHF. CDR3 DNA: TGTGCCGCCGGGACAGGTTATAATCAGCCCCAGCATTTT.

The rearrangement links TRBV5-4 to TRBJ1-5; D uncertain. This CDR3 has 16 amino acids. Germline loops: CDR1 SGHNT, CDR2 YYREEE (reference sequence). The ends were cut back, 0 bases at V and 1 base at J, with 11 bases in the middle. Here the CDR3 DNA reads TGTGCCAGCAGCTTGGGACCGGGGTCGAGCAATCAGCCCCAGCATTTT. This encodes CASSLGPGSSNQPQHF.

The J gene is TRBJ2-3, the V gene TRBV4-2; D is unclear. The CDR3 has 15 amino acids. CDR1 LGHNA and CDR2 YNFKEQ come from the germline V gene. V was pared by 2 bases and J by 5 bases, with 14 bases between. The CDR3 sequence is CASSQIHPRGDTQYF. CDR3 nucleotides: TGTGCCAGCAGCCAAATTCATCCGCGAGGAGATACGCAGTATTTT.

Remarks on this clone: The same CDR3 also results from other DNA sequences found in this sample. The rearrangement joins TRBV30 to TRBJ1-1; D not certain. This CDR3 comprises 13 residues. Trimming stripped 0 bases from V and 1 base from J, with 6 bases between. CDR1 and CDR2 from the germline V gene are GTSNPN and SVGIG (reference sequence). The CDR3 DNA reads as TGTGCCTGGAGTGTACGCGGGAACACTGAAGCTTTCTTT. This encodes CAWSVRGNTEAFF.